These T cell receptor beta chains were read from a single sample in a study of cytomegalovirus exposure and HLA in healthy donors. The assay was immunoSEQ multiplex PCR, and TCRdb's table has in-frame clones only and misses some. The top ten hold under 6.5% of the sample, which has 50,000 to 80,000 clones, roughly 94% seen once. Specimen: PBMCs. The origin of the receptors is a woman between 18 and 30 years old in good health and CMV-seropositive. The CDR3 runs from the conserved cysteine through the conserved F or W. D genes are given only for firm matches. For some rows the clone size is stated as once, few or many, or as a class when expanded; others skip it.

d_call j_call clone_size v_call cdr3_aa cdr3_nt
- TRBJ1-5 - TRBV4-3 CASSQDRNSGQPQHF TGCGCCAGCAGCCAAGATAGGAACAGCGGCCAGCCCCAGCATTTT
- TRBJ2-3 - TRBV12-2 CASRLAQLGREDTQYF TGTGCAAGTCGCTTAGCGCAACTAGGGAGGGAAGATACGCAGTATTTT
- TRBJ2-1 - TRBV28 CASSSTIPPGVRHNEQFF TGTGCCAGCAGTTCCACTATACCCCCAGGGGTGCGCCACAATGAGCAGTTCTTC
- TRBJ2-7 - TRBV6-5 CASSYSSQGNEQYF TGTGCCAGCAGTTACTCGTCCCAGGGAAACGAGCAGTACTTC
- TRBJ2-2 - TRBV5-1 CASSLDGAHTGELFF TGCGCCAGCAGCTTGGATGGGGCGCACACCGGGGAGCTGTTTTTT
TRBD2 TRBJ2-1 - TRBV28 CASIRSGGLFYNEQFF TGTGCCAGCATCCGGTCGGGGGGGCTCTTCTACAATGAGCAGTTCTTC
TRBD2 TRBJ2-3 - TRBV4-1 CASRLRLASGSTDTQYF TGCGCCAGCAGACTACGGTTAGCTAGCGGGAGTACAGATACGCAGTATTTT
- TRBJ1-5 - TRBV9 CASSATAYSNQPQHF TGTGCCAGCAGCGCGACAGCTTATAGCAATCAGCCCCAGCATTTT
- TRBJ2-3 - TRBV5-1 CASSEDLDTQYF TGCGCCAGCAGCGAGGACTTAGATACGCAGTATTTT
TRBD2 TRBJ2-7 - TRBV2 CASSEEGTSGTREQYF TGTGCCAGCAGTGAAGAGGGGACTAGCGGGACGAGAGAGCAGTACTTC
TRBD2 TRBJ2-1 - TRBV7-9 CASSLGEGREQFF TGTGCCAGCAGCTTAGGGGAGGGACGGGAGCAGTTCTTC
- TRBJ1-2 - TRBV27 CASSGGWGNYGYTF TGTGCCAGCAGTGGAGGGTGGGGAAACTATGGCTACACCTTC
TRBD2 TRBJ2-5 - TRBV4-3 CASSQDGAGGPETQYF TGCGCCAGCAGCCAAGACGGCGCGGGGGGGCCAGAGACCCAGTACTTC
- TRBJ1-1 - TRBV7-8 CASSFLDVGRGAFF TGTGCCAGCAGCTTTCTGGACGTTGGAAGGGGGGCTTTCTTT
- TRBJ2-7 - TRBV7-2 CASSLAQGTYYEQYF TGTGCCAGCAGCTTGGCCCAGGGGACCTACTACGAGCAGTACTTC
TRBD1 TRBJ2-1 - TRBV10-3 CAIQGAGEQFF TGTGCCATCCAGGGGGCTGGAGAGCAGTTCTTC
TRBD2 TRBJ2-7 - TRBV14 CASSPIGSGGIFYEQYF TGTGCCAGCAGCCCTATAGGTAGCGGGGGAATATTCTACGAGCAGTACTTC
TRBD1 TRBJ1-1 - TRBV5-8 CASSFLGQGRTEAFF TGTGCCAGCAGCTTCCTTGGACAGGGAAGGACTGAAGCTTTCTTT
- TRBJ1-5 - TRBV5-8 CASSLSDSFFNQPQHF TGTGCCAGCAGCTTGTCAGACTCCTTTTTCAATCAGCCCCAGCATTTT
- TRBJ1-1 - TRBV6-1 CASSEQGLNTEAFF TGTGCCAGCAGTGAGCAGGGTTTAAACACTGAAGCTTTCTTT
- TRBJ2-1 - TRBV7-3 CASSLSQAYDEQFF TGTGCCAGCAGCTTATCGCAGGCATACGATGAGCAGTTCTTC
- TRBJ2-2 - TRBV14 CASSPNPPLANTGELFF TGTGCCAGCAGCCCAAACCCTCCACTAGCGAACACCGGGGAGCTGTTTTTT
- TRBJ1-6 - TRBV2 CASKDSYNSPLHF TGTGCCAGCAAGGACAGCTATAATTCACCCCTCCACTTT
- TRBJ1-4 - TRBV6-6 CASLTGGEKLFF TGTGCCTCCCTCACAGGCGGTGAAAAACTGTTTTTT
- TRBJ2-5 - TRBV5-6 CASLQETQYF TGTGCCAGCCTACAAGAGACCCAGTACTTC
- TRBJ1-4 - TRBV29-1 CSVAWGLSNEKLFF TGCAGCGTCGCGTGGGGACTAAGTAATGAAAAACTGTTTTTT
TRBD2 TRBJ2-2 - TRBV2 CASRELARGYTGELFF TGTGCCAGCAGGGAACTAGCGAGAGGGTATACCGGGGAGCTGTTTTTT
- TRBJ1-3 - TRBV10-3 CAISESTLGSRYTIYF TGTGCCATCAGTGAGTCGACCTTAGGCAGCAGGTACACCATATATTTT
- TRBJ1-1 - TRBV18 CASSGQENTEAFF TGTGCCAGCTCAGGCCAAGAGAACACTGAAGCTTTCTTT
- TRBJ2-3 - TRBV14 CASNILDGGADTQYF TGTGCCAGCAACATCTTAGACGGGGGTGCTGATACGCAGTATTTT
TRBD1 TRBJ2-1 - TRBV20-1 CSARGTGKQFF TGCAGTGCTCGAGGGACAGGGAAGCAGTTCTTC
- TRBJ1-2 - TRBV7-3 CASSLSGGKSGYTF TGTGCCAGCAGCTTATCCGGGGGAAAGTCAGGCTACACCTTC
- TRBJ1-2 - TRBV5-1 CASSFIQGTYGYTF TGCGCCAGCAGCTTCATTCAGGGGACGTATGGCTACACCTTC
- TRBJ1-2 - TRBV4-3 CASSQEGAGPYGYTF TGCGCCAGCAGCCAAGAAGGGGCAGGGCCCTATGGCTACACCTTC
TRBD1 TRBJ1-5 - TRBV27 CASSPPPDRDQPQHF TGTGCCAGCAGTCCACCCCCGGACAGGGATCAGCCCCAGCATTTT
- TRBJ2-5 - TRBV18 CASSPLSVAGVQETQYF TGTGCCAGCTCACCACTTTCGGTTGCCGGGGTTCAAGAGACCCAGTACTTC
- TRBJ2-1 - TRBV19 CASSIAPLGGQFF TGTGCCAGTAGTATTGCCCCGTTAGGGGGGCAGTTCTTC
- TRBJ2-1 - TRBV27 CASGLPGSMGFF TGTGCCAGCGGCCTGCCGGGGTCGATGGGGTTCTTC
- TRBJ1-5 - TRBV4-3 CASSQDFDQPQHF TGCGCCAGCAGCCAAGATTTCGATCAGCCCCAGCATTTT
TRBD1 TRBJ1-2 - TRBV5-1 CASSLRPRTGDQGYTF TGCGCCAGCAGCTTGAGACCCCGGACAGGGGATCAGGGCTACACCTTC
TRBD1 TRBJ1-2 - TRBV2 CASSGDRGFRGYTF TGTGCCAGCAGTGGTGACAGGGGATTTCGTGGCTACACCTTC
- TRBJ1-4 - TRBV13 CASSFLQGNEKLFF TGTGCCAGCAGCTTCCTACAGGGAAATGAAAAACTGTTTTTT
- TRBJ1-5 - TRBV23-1 CASSQGQYSNQPQHF TGCGCCAGCAGTCAAGGACAGTATAGCAATCAGCCCCAGCATTTT
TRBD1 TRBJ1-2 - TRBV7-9 CASSIAPGQGGYGYTF TGTGCCAGCAGCATTGCCCCGGGACAGGGGGGCTATGGCTACACCTTC
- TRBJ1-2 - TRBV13 CASSPSLDRIPFYTF TGTGCCAGCAGCCCTAGCCTTGATCGGATCCCATTCTACACCTTC
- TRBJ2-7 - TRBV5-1 CASSFTVSYEQYF TGCGCCAGCAGCTTCACAGTCTCCTACGAGCAGTACTTC
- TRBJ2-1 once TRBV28 CASTFGGSNEQFF TGTGCCAGCACCTTTGGGGGGTCCAATGAGCAGTTCTTC
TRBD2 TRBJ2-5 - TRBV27 CASSLYWRGGLQETQYF TGTGCCAGCAGTTTATATTGGCGGGGGGGCCTCCAGGAGACCCAGTACTTC
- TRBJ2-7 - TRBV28 CASSLGGSSYEQYF TGTGCCAGCAGTTTAGGGGGGTCTTCCTACGAGCAGTACTTC
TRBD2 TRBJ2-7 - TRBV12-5 CASGLSGRPWEQYF TGTGCTAGTGGTCTTAGCGGGAGGCCCTGGGAGCAGTACTTC
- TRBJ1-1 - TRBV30 CAWSRTVGVEAFF TGTGCCTGGAGTAGGACAGTAGGCGTTGAAGCTTTCTTT